One sample yielded the 21 T cell receptor beta chains listed below, sequenced in a study of T-cell reconstitution after alpha-beta-depleted transplantation in children. Preparing the TCRbeta library involved the use of unique molecular identifiers. One entry per CDR3 protein, called by TCRdb with MiXCR from the PCR reads. The sample shows 150,000 to 250,000 distinct CDR3 sequences, about 15% of them seen only once. The sequences come from PBMCs from the stem cell graft donor, collected from the stem cell graft. The receptors were gathered from a human donor who donated a stem cell graft to a child with acute lymphoblastic leukemia.

The sample holds many counts of this clonotype. V and J are TRBV27 and TRBJ2-1; D remains unclear. Per the germline V gene, CDR1 is MNHEY and CDR2 is SMNVEV (reference sequence). This CDR3 spans 17 amino acids. The V gene lost 5 bases and the J gene lost 1 base, with 18 bases spanning the gap. The CDR3 sequence is CASSRLVTGLSYNEQFF. Here the CDR3 DNA reads TGTGCCAGCAGTCGCCTGGTAACGGGTTTGTCCTACAATGAGCAGTTCTTC.

This clonotype was seen at least ten times. The gene calls are TRBV5-1 and TRBJ2-3; D ambiguous. CDR3 size: 14 residues. Germline V gene data show CDR1 as SGHRS and CDR2 as YFSETQ. V was clipped by 7 bases and J by 2 bases, with 14 bases between them. The CDR3 spells CASRARALTDTQYF. The DNA for the CDR3 is TGCGCCAGCCGGGCTAGGGCCCTCACAGATACGCAGTATTTT.

The sample holds many counts of this clonotype. This chain uses TRBV14 with TRBJ1-1; D call uncertain. The germline V gene has CDR1 SGHDN and CDR2 FVKESK. V lost 1 base and J 3 bases, leaving 12 bases between the germline ends. The CDR3 length is 15 residues. DNA for the CDR3: TGTGCCAGCAGCCAAGCTTCCCCTTGGGACACTGAAGCTTTCTTT. It is translated as CASSQASPWDTEAFF.

V usage is TRBV5-1 and J usage is TRBJ2-2; D is undetermined. Trimming shortened V by 0 bases and J by 0 bases, and 9 bases separated the two germline ends. Germline V gene lookup returns CDR1 SGHRS and CDR2 YFSETQ. The CDR3 contains 16 residues. The chain's CDR3 is CASSLAVFPNTGELFF. The DNA for the CDR3 is TGCGCCAGCAGCTTGGCCGTATTCCCGAACACCGGGGAGCTGTTTTTT.

There are many counts of this clonotype. The chain recombines TRBV4-2 with TRBJ2-7; no clear D gene. The V gene's germline CDR1 is LGHNA and CDR2 YNFKEQ. The V and J ends lost 4 bases and 5 bases respectively, with 15 bases between them. This CDR3 is built from 14 residues. The CDR3 spells CASSLTGPPDEQYF. The DNA for the CDR3 is TGTGCCAGCAGCCTTACCGGGCCCCCGGACGAGCAGTACTTC.

The chain is built from TRBV19 and TRBJ1-2; 11 positions agree with TRBD1. Germline loops: CDR1 LNHDA, CDR2 SQIVND (reference sequence). The CDR3 is made up of 16 amino acids. Trimming removed 5 bases from V and 0 bases from J; junction bases left unmatched: 5. CDR3 region: CASSPMDRGPNYGYTF. The CDR3 DNA follows: TGTGCCAGTAGTCCCATGGACAGGGGGCCTAACTATGGCTACACCTTC. Drawing the rest from reference TRBV19 and TRBJ1-2, the complete variable domain is DGGITQSPKYLFRKEGQNVTLSCEQNLNHDAMYWYRQDPGQGLRLIYYSQIVNDFQKGDIAEGYSVSREKKESFPLTVTSAQKNPTAFYLCASSPMDRGPNYGYTFGSGTRLTVV.

The chain combines TRBV11-2 with TRBJ2-7; tentative D call: TRBD2 (6 bases). The V end lost 4 bases, the J end lost 3 bases, and 16 bases lay between the germline ends. Germline V gives CDR1 SGHAT, CDR2 FQNNGV. This CDR3 is built from 15 residues. For the CDR3, the DNA is TGTGCCAGCAGCTCCTTCCTAGGAGGGGTCTACGAGCAGTACTTC. Its translation: CASSSFLGGVYEQYF.

Many counts were recorded for this clonotype. V is TRBV5-1 and J is TRBJ2-1; D might be TRBD1 or TRBD2, each matching 5 bases. This CDR3 is 16 amino acids long. V lost 3 bases and J 0 bases, leaving 13 bases between the germline ends. CDR1 and CDR2 from the germline V gene are SGHRS and YFSETQ. This CDR3 reads CASSSESGSSYNEQFF. The CDR3 DNA sequence: TGCGCCAGCAGCTCCGAGTCAGGGAGCTCCTACAATGAGCAGTTCTTC.

The sample holds many counts of this clonotype. The chain combines TRBV9 with TRBJ2-1, with 14 bases that match TRBD2. Looked up from germline, CDR1 is SGDLS and CDR2 is YYNGEE. V trimming: 0 bases; J trimming: 8 bases; junction bases outside the gene matches: 4. CDR3 length: 16 residues. The CDR3 here is CASSVGLAGGSDEQFF. For the CDR3, the DNA is TGTGCCAGCAGCGTAGGACTAGCGGGAGGGTCGGATGAGCAGTTCTTC. Using reference TRBV9 and TRBJ2-1 for the parts outside the CDR3, the full variable domain is DSGVTQTPKHLITATGQRVTLRCSPRSGDLSVYWYQQSLDQGLQFLIQYYNGEERAKGNILERFSAQQFPDLHSELNLSSLELGDSALYFCASSVGLAGGSDEQFFGPGTRLTVL.

This clonotype was counted ten times or more. The V and J genes are TRBV29-1 and TRBJ2-7; 11 bases are shared with TRBD1. Per the germline V gene, CDR1 is SQVTM and CDR2 is ANQGSEA. V lost 6 bases and J lost 6; bases outside the gene matches: 1. This CDR3 contains 11 residues. CDR3 sequence: CSVGTGGEQYF. The CDR3 bases are TGCAGCGTGGGGACAGGGGGCGAGCAGTACTTC.

This clonotype was picked up many times. The chain recombines TRBV14 with TRBJ2-5; D is undetermined. Germline V gives CDR1 SGHDN, CDR2 FVKESK. This CDR3 is 17 amino acids long. Trimming removed 1 base from V and 1 base from J, with 16 bases in between. The CDR3 coding sequence is TGTGCCAGCAGCCAAGGACTTTGGAGTCGGATCCAAGAGACCCAGTACTTC. This translates into CASSQGLWSRIQETQYF. Full variable domain (outside the CDR3, taken from reference TRBV14 and TRBJ2-5): EAGVTQFPSHSVIEKGQTVTLRCDPISGHDNLYWYRRVMGKEIKFLLHFVKESKQDESGMPNNRFLAERTGGTYSTLKVQPAELEDSGVYFCASSQGLWSRIQETQYFGPGTRLLVL.

This clonotype was counted at least ten times. This chain connects TRBV5-1 to TRBJ2-1; a weak D match, TRBD2 (5 bases). The germline CDR1 and CDR2 sequences are SGHRS and YFSETQ. This CDR3 has 15 residues. V was trimmed by 5 bases and J by 3 bases, leaving 15 bases between them. CDR3 residues: CASRLRVTDYNEQFF. CDR3 sequence (DNA): TGCGCCAGCAGACTGAGGGTTACCGACTACAATGAGCAGTTCTTC.

This clonotype has at least ten counts. The chain couples TRBV7-9 to TRBJ1-5; D unresolved. Germline V CDR1 and CDR2: SEHNR, FQNEAQ (reference sequence). V was trimmed by 1 base and J by 8 bases, leaving 12 bases between them. The CDR3 has 14 amino acids. CDR3 amino acids: CASSLGVGREPQHF. CDR3 nucleotides: TGTGCCAGCAGCTTAGGGGTCGGGCGGGAGCCCCAGCATTTT.

This clonotype was seen at least ten times. The V and J genes are TRBV12-3 or TRBV12-4 and TRBJ1-2; the match to TRBD1 covers 7 bases. This CDR3 region has 14 residues. Losses at the gene ends were 5 bases for V and 7 bases for J; bases not matched to a gene: 10. The CDR3 nucleotides read TGTGCCAGCAGTAAGGACAGGTTCGGGAGTGGCTACACCTTC. It codes for CASSKDRFGSGYTF.

The sample holds many counts of this clonotype. The rearrangement joins TRBV12-3 or TRBV12-4 to TRBJ2-7, with D hard to call. Trimming took off 6 bases at V and 7 bases at J, with 16 bases between the two ends. This CDR3 spans 13 amino acids. CDR3 in DNA: TGTGCCAGCAGGGACGAATGGGTGGGGGAGCAGTACTTC. Translation: CASRDEWVGEQYF.

The gene calls are TRBV24-1 and TRBJ2-1, with TRBD1 matching over 7 bases. This CDR3 is 16 amino acids long. V dropped 4 bases and J dropped 5; count of bases not matched to a gene: 10. In germline, CDR1 is KGHDR, CDR2 SFDVKD. The CDR3: CATSDSRQGRDNEQFF. For the CDR3, the DNA is TGTGCCACCAGTGACTCCCGACAGGGCAGAGACAATGAGCAGTTCTTC.

There are a few counts of this clonotype. The chain joins TRBV12-3 or TRBV12-4 to TRBJ2-2; 7 nucleotides line up with TRBD2. With 3 bases clipped from V and 3 bases from J, the junction kept 4 bases outside the gene matches. The CDR3 contains 15 residues. This CDR3 is CASSLWDYDTGELFF. In nucleotides, the CDR3 is TGTGCCAGCAGTTTGTGGGACTACGACACCGGGGAGCTGTTTTTT.

As to this clonotype: A read error may account for a junction end that differs from germline. The rearrangement uses TRBV30 and TRBJ2-7; TRBD2 agrees at 7 bases. Germline CDR1 reads GTSNPN; CDR2 reads SVGIG (reference sequence). CDR3 size: 14 residues. CDR3 sequence (DNA): TGTGCCTGGAGTGTACGGGGGGTACCCTACGGGCAGTACTTC. Translation gives CAWSVRGVPYGQYF.

In this sample, this clonotype turned up many times. J is TRBJ2-7 and V is TRBV12-3 or TRBV12-4; 7 nucleotides agree with TRBD1. This CDR3 region has 16 residues. V gave up 6 bases and J gave up 3 bases; unmatched junction bases: 14. In nucleotides, the CDR3 is TGTGCCAGCAGGAAGGGGGCTAGTCGGTCCGACTACGAGCAGTACTTC. Translation gives CASRKGASRSDYEQYF.

This clonotype was observed many times. This rearrangement joins TRBV5-1 to TRBJ2-6; D gene ambiguous. Between the trimmed V and J ends, which lost 4 bases and 2 bases, there was a span of 10 bases. The CDR3 consists of 15 residues. Germline CDR1 reads SGHRS; CDR2 reads YFSETQ. CDR3 sequence: CASSLIEAGANVLTF. The CDR3 region has the DNA TGCGCCAGCAGCCTGATAGAGGCTGGGGCCAACGTCCTGACTTTC.

The rearrangement uses TRBV11-2 and TRBJ2-7, with 10 bases matching TRBD2. With 5 bases clipped from V and 3 bases from J, the junction kept 10 bases outside the gene matches. From germline, CDR1 is SGHAT and CDR2 FQNNGV. The CDR3 is made up of 16 amino acids. CDR3 loop: CASSTRLTSGVYEQYF. Written as DNA, the CDR3 is TGTGCCAGCAGCACCCGCCTAACTAGCGGGGTCTACGAGCAGTACTTC. Complete variable domain (other parts from reference TRBV11-2 and TRBJ2-7): EAGVAQSPRYKIIEKRQSVAFWCNPISGHATLYWYQQILGQGPKLLIQFQNNGVVDDSQLPKDRFSAERLKGVDSTLKIQPAKLEDSAVYLCASSTRLTSGVYEQYFGPGTRLTVT.